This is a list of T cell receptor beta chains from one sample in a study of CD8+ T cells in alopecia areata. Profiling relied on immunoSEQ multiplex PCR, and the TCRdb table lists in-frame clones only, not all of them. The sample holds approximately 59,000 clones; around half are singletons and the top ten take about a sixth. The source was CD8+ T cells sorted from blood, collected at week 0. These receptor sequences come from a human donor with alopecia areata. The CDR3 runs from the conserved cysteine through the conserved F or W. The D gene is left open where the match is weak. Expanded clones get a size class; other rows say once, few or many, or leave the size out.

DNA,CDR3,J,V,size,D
TGTGCCAGTAGTGCCGCCGATAAAAACATTCAGTACTTC,CASSAADKNIQYF,TRBJ2-4,TRBV19,-,-
TGCAGCGTTTTAGACAGATCCGCGACCGGGGAGCTGTTTTTT,CSVLDRSATGELFF,TRBJ2-2,TRBV29-1,-,-
TGTGCCAGCACCCCAGGGGGGGGCGAGACCCAGTACTTC,CASTPGGGETQYF,TRBJ2-5,TRBV25-1,few,-
TGTGCCAGCAGCCCACTAGCGGGAAGTGAGCAGTTCTTC,CASSPLAGSEQFF,TRBJ2-1,TRBV7-7,many,TRBD2
TGTGCCAGCAGCCCCTTGGGTCAGGCCGAGCAGTACTTC,CASSPLGQAEQYF,TRBJ2-7,TRBV27,few,-
TGCAGCGCCGGACAGGGCTACGAGCAGTACTTC,CSAGQGYEQYF,TRBJ2-7,TRBV29-1,-,TRBD1
TGTGCCAGCAGCTTGACAGGGAACCAAGAGACCCAGTACTTC,CASSLTGNQETQYF,TRBJ2-5,TRBV7-9,-,TRBD1
TGTGCCAGCAGCTCCCTGAGTAGCTATGGCTACACCTTC,CASSSLSSYGYTF,TRBJ1-2,TRBV7-8,few,-
TGTGCCAGCAGCTTGAACCCCTCCTACAATGAGCAGTTCTTC,CASSLNPSYNEQFF,TRBJ2-1,TRBV7-9,once,-
TGCAGCGTTGATGAGCACGACAGTTTCACAGATACGCAGTATTTT,CSVDEHDSFTDTQYF,TRBJ2-3,TRBV29-1,-,-
TGCAGCGTTGGGCTGGCGGGGCCCTACGAGCAGTACTTC,CSVGLAGPYEQYF,TRBJ2-7,TRBV29-1,-,-
TGTGCCAGCAGCAACGGACCAGGACTAGGGAATGAGCAGTTCTTC,CASSNGPGLGNEQFF,TRBJ2-1,TRBV11-2,few,TRBD2
TGTGCCAGCAGCGTAGGTTCAGGGCCTGATGCCGGGGAGCTGTTTTTT,CASSVGSGPDAGELFF,TRBJ2-2,TRBV9,-,-
TGCAGCGTTGTCTCAGGGCTAGAGCAGTACTTC,CSVVSGLEQYF,TRBJ2-7,TRBV29-1,-,-
TGCGCCAGCAGCCAACACCAGGGGGGCGGCACTGAAGCTTTCTTT,CASSQHQGGGTEAFF,TRBJ1-1,TRBV4-3,-,TRBD1
TGCGCCAGCAGCCAAGAGTTAGGTGGGGGGGGGCTCACAGATACGCAGTATTTT,CASSQELGGGGLTDTQYF,TRBJ2-3,TRBV4-3,many,-
TGTGCCAGCAGCCCCGTAGCGGGAGGGTTCGTGATAAATGAGCAGTTCTTC,CASSPVAGGFVINEQFF,TRBJ2-1,TRBV5-4,-,TRBD2
TGTGCCAGCAGCTTAAGTTTAACGGGCGGCCATGAGCAGTTCTTC,CASSLSLTGGHEQFF,TRBJ2-1,TRBV7-9,-,-
TGTGCCAGCAGGGGGGACAGACCTCGGGAAGACAGCTCCTACGAGCAGTACTTC,CASRGDRPREDSSYEQYF,TRBJ2-7,TRBV6-4,-,TRBD1
TGTGCCAGCAGTTCTAGCGGAAGGGGGAATGAGCAGTTCTTC,CASSSSGRGNEQFF,TRBJ2-1,TRBV6-5,-,-
TGCAGCGTCCCTCGTGGAGGGGAAAGAAGTCAGCCCCAGCATTTT,CSVPRGGERSQPQHF,TRBJ1-5,TRBV29-1,few,-
TGTGCCAGCATAGGACAGGGAGGCCACGAGCAGTACTTC,CASIGQGGHEQYF,TRBJ2-7,TRBV27,-,TRBD1
TGTGCCAGCAAAACTAGACCCACCTACAATGAGCAGTTCTTC,CASKTRPTYNEQFF,TRBJ2-1,TRBV28,-,-
TGTGCCAGCAGCTTAACTACAGAACACTCCTACGAGCAGTACTTC,CASSLTTEHSYEQYF,TRBJ2-7,TRBV7-9,-,-
TGTGCCAGCAGTTCGAGAACCGGGGAGCTGTTTTTT,CASSSRTGELFF,TRBJ2-2,TRBV7-9,few,-
TGCAGCGCCGAAACAGATGAAAAACTGTTTTTT,CSAETDEKLFF,TRBJ1-4,TRBV29-1,-,-
TGCAGCGTTGTTCACACTGAAGCTTTCTTT,CSVVHTEAFF,TRBJ1-1,TRBV29-1,-,-
TGTGCCAGCATATGTAGGCGGGGAGGCGGCGTTGAGACCCAGTACTTC,CASICRRGGGVETQYF,TRBJ2-5,TRBV21-1,-,-
TGTGCCAGCAGTTTAACTGTAGGAACGGGGAACGATGAGCAGTTCTTC,CASSLTVGTGNDEQFF,TRBJ2-1,TRBV28,-,-
TGTGCCTGGGACCTAGCGGGGGGGGACTACAATGAGCAGTTCTTC,CAWDLAGGDYNEQFF,TRBJ2-1,TRBV30,-,TRBD2
TGTGCCAGCAGCTTAGGGCCGGGGTACAATGAGCAGTTCTTC,CASSLGPGYNEQFF,TRBJ2-1,TRBV11-2,few,-
TGTGCCAGCAGCAAAAAGGGATTTAGCGGGAGCCAATGGGAGACCCAGTACTTC,CASSKKGFSGSQWETQYF,TRBJ2-5,TRBV21-1,once,-
TGTGCCAGCAGCTTGGGCTCGAATGGGGCCAACGTCCTGACTTTC,CASSLGSNGANVLTF,TRBJ2-6,TRBV7-8,-,-
TGCGCCAGCGCCCTCGTGGCCGAGGGAAATTCCGAGCAGTACTTC,CASALVAEGNSEQYF,TRBJ2-7,TRBV5-1,-,-
TGTGCCAGCAGCTTGAATCTGGGACTCGGATATGGGGGCTACACCTTC,CASSLNLGLGYGGYTF,TRBJ1-2,TRBV5-4,-,-
TGCGCCAGCAGCCTACTCGAGGGGCCAAGGGAGCAGTACTTC,CASSLLEGPREQYF,TRBJ2-7,TRBV4-1,few,-
TGCGCCAGCAGCCACATTAGGGCTAGCGGGGGCACAGATACGCAGTATTTT,CASSHIRASGGTDTQYF,TRBJ2-3,TRBV4-1,-,TRBD2